Presented here are 26 T cell receptor beta chains from one specimen sequenced in a study of blood T cell repertoires in COVID-19. Using immunoSEQ multiplex PCR, the repertoire was profiled, and TCRdb retains in-frame clones only, with some absent. The sample lists a few hundred thousand clones; approximately 81% were seen once. Sample: peripheral blood. These receptors came from a woman older than 75 with acute or convalescent COVID-19.

The chain employs TRBV5-5 and TRBJ1-6; D remains unclear. The CDR3 spans 16 residues. The ends were cut back, 2 bases at V and 0 bases at J, with 9 bases in the middle. CDR1 SGHKS and CDR2 YYEKEE come from the germline V gene (reference sequence). For the CDR3, the DNA is TGTGCCAGCAGCTTCTCGGGGAGCTCCTATAATTCACCCCTCCACTTT. This translates into CASSFSGSSYNSPLHF.

This clone came up a few times. V gene TRBV27 combines with J gene TRBJ2-5; 11 bases line up with TRBD2. Trimming removed 7 bases from V and 5 bases from J; junction bases left unmatched: 9. Germline V CDR1 and CDR2: MNHEY, SMNVEV (reference sequence). The CDR3 totals 15 residues. CDR3 DNA sequence: TGTGCCAGCACCCATTTAGCGGGAGGGCGGGAGACCCAGTACTTC. This sequence encodes CASTHLAGGRETQYF.

The CDR3 loop is CASSPDRTYGYTF. The CDR3 DNA is TGTGCCAGCAGCCCCGACAGAACCTATGGCTACACCTTC. The chain couples TRBV3-1 (or the pseudogene TRBV3-2) to TRBJ1-2, with D perhaps TRBD1 (5 bases). V lost 4 bases and J 4 bases, leaving 10 bases between the germline ends. Germline V lookup: CDR1 LGHDT, CDR2 YNNKEL (reference sequence). The CDR3 extends over 13 amino acids.

The CDR3 nucleotides are TGTGCCGTACAGCGGGGGGGCCTGGTGAGGGCAGATACGCAGTATTTT. It yields the protein CAVQRGGLVRADTQYF. This chain uses TRBV7-2 with TRBJ2-3, with 10 bases fitting TRBD2. The CDR3 is 16 residues long. Trimming took 11 bases from V and 4 from J; bases not matched to a gene: 15. The germline gives CDR1 SGHTA, CDR2 FQGNSA.

This clone came up once. The chain carries TRBV11-2 and TRBJ2-3; D is possibly TRBD2 (6 bases). This CDR3 comprises 15 residues. The V and J ends lost 2 bases and 1 base respectively, with 10 bases between them. From germline, CDR1 is SGHAT and CDR2 FQNNGV. CDR3 amino acids: CASSLRGSGTDTQYF. The CDR3 nucleotides are TGTGCCAGCAGCTTACGGGGGTCCGGCACAGATACGCAGTATTTT.

The chain is built from TRBV29-1 and TRBJ2-1; D perhaps matches TRBD2 (6 bases). With 4 bases removed from V and 14 bases from J, the gap between germline ends came to 12 bases. The CDR3 totals 10 residues. The germline V gene encodes CDR1 SQVTM and CDR2 ANQGSEA. The CDR3 DNA is TGCAGCGTTGGACGGGAGATTAAGTTCTTC. Its protein product is CSVGREIKFF.

In this sample, this clone turned up once. The CDR3 spells CASSLTGSSYNSPLHF. In nucleotides, the CDR3 is TGTGCCAGCAGTTTGACAGGGAGCTCCTATAATTCACCCCTCCACTTT. The rearrangement links TRBV27 to TRBJ1-6; 7 bases are a match to TRBD1. This CDR3 comprises 16 residues. The germline CDR1 and CDR2 sequences are MNHEY and SMNVEV (reference sequence). V gave up 3 bases and J gave up 0 bases; unmatched junction bases: 2.

The DNA for the CDR3 is TGTGCCAGCAGACGCGGGACTAGCGGGGGGCTAGACAATGAGCAGTTCTTC. Translating it yields CASRRGTSGGLDNEQFF. This rearrangement joins TRBV27 to TRBJ2-1; 15 bases are a match to TRBD2. CDR3 length: 17 residues. Germline CDR1 reads MNHEY; CDR2 reads SMNVEV (reference sequence). After removal of 6 bases from V and 5 bases from J, the junction contained 8 bases not matched to a gene.

The V and J genes are TRBV2 and TRBJ2-2, with 8 bases lining up with TRBD1. The CDR3 is 16 amino acids. The germline V gene has CDR1 SNHLY and CDR2 FYNNEI. The V and J ends lost 5 bases and 4 bases, in that order; junction bases with no gene match: 9. The CDR3, as DNA: TGTGCCAGCAGTTGGACAGGGTCAGGTTTCACCGGGGAGCTGTTTTTT. This translates into CASSWTGSGFTGELFF.

The chain uses TRBV12-2 and TRBJ2-7; the tabulated D call, TRBD1, remains unverified against the DNA. TRBV12-2 counts as a pseudogene. This CDR3 spans 13 amino acids. DNA for the CDR3: TGTGCAAGTCGAACGACAGGGATGGACGAGCAGTACTTC. As protein: CASRTTGMDEQYF.

The CDR3 DNA reads as TGTGCCAGCAGTTCGCTCCGGGACAGGGTCTTTGGAAACACCATATATTTT. Translation: CASSSLRDRVFGNTIYF. The chain employs TRBV27 and TRBJ1-3, with 9 bases fitting TRBD1. V was pared by 4 bases and J by 3 bases, with 10 bases of the junction left unmatched. The CDR3 runs 17 residues. The germline gives CDR1 MNHEY, CDR2 SMNVEV (reference sequence).

This chain links TRBV14 with TRBJ2-7; a weak D match, TRBD2 (6 bases). Germline V CDR1 and CDR2: SGHDN, FVKESK. This CDR3 is built from 15 residues. The germline V and J ends were trimmed by 1 base and 3 bases, with 13 bases remaining between them. The CDR3 bases are TGTGCCAGCAGCCAAGCTTCCGGGGGTCACTACGAGCAGTACTTC. It is translated as CASSQASGGHYEQYF. The full variable domain, rest sourced from reference TRBV14 and TRBJ2-7, is EAGVTQFPSHSVIEKGQTVTLRCDPISGHDNLYWYRRVMGKEIKFLLHFVKESKQDESGMPNNRFLAERTGGTYSTLKVQPAELEDSGVYFCASSQASGGHYEQYFGPGTRLTVT.

The chain combines TRBV6-2 or TRBV6-3 with TRBJ1-1, with a weak D call TRBD1 (6 bases). Trimming cost V 5 bases and J 5 bases, with 18 bases left between them. The CDR3 is 15 amino acids. Germline loops: CDR1 MNHEY, CDR2 SVGEGT. CDR3 sequence (DNA): TGTGCCAGCAGTACTACCAGGGGAAGAGGAACTGAAGCTTTCTTT. Encoded protein: CASSTTRGRGTEAFF.

This clone was picked up a small number of times. The gene calls are TRBV24-1 and TRBJ2-2; D perhaps matches TRBD1 (5 bases). Trimming stripped 3 bases from V and 5 bases from J, with 12 bases between. This CDR3 is 15 amino acids long. The germline CDR1 and CDR2 sequences are KGHDR and SFDVKD. This CDR3 is CATSDPLRATGELFF. For the CDR3, the DNA is TGTGCCACCAGTGATCCGCTCAGGGCTACCGGGGAGCTGTTTTTT.

The chain joins TRBV3-1 (or the pseudogene TRBV3-2) to TRBJ1-5; possibly TRBD1 for D (5 bases). The CDR3 is 14 residues long. The germline CDR1 and CDR2 sequences are LGHDT and YNNKEL (reference sequence). The V gene lost 6 bases and the J gene lost 3 bases, with 12 bases spanning the gap. The CDR3 sequence: CASSSRDFNQPQHF. DNA for the CDR3: TGTGCCAGCAGTTCCAGGGATTTCAATCAGCCCCAGCATTTT.

The chain links TRBV4-3 to TRBJ1-6; D is ambiguous. The CDR3 covers 15 residues. Trimming stripped 0 bases from V and 6 bases from J, with 9 bases between. Germline assignment: CDR1 LGHNA and CDR2 YSLEER. In DNA, the CDR3 is TGCGCCAGCAGCCAAGAAGGCGGTAGTAATTCACCCCTCCACTTT. As protein: CASSQEGGSNSPLHF.

This clone was observed a handful of times. The chain carries TRBV9 and TRBJ2-6, with no clear D. Trimming stripped 3 bases from V and 2 bases from J, with 9 bases between. The CDR3 is 15 amino acids. CDR1 SGDLS and CDR2 YYNGEE come from the germline V gene. CDR3 loop: CASSGREAGANVLTF. CDR3 bases: TGTGCCAGCAGCGGACGAGAGGCTGGGGCCAACGTCCTGACTTTC.

The V call is TRBV7-3, the J call TRBJ2-5, with 9 bases matching TRBD1. CDR3 length: 14 amino acids. V lost 4 bases to trimming and J lost 5 bases; unmatched junction nucleotides: 5. Germline V gene sequence: CDR1 SGHTA, CDR2 FQGTGA. CDR3 DNA: TGTGCCAGCAGCTCCACAGGGGGCCGGGAGACCCAGTACTTC. Amino acids: CASSSTGGRETQYF. The variable domain in full, completed from reference TRBV7-3 and TRBJ2-5, reads GAGVSQTPSNKVTEKGKYVELRCDPISGHTALYWYRQSLGQGPEFLIYFQGTGAADDSGLPNDRFFAVRPEGSVSTLKIQRTERGDSAVYLCASSSTGGRETQYFGPGTRLLVL.

The CDR3 reads CASSLGTAGYNEQFF. CDR3 nucleotides: TGCGCCAGCAGCCTCGGGACAGCGGGCTACAATGAGCAGTTCTTC. The chain carries TRBV4-1 and TRBJ2-1; D perhaps matches TRBD1 (7 bases). This CDR3 has 15 residues. The germline V and J ends were trimmed by 4 bases and 3 bases, with 13 bases remaining between them. Germline values: CDR1 MGHRA, CDR2 YSYEKL.

The chain recombines TRBV12-3 or TRBV12-4 with TRBJ1-1; 7 nucleotides line up with TRBD1. J lost 7 bases, V lost 3 bases, and 2 bases had no gene match. This CDR3 is 12 amino acids long. The CDR3 bases are TGTGCCAGCAGTTTCCGGGACAGTGAAGCTTTCTTT. Translation gives CASSFRDSEAFF.

This chain joins TRBV19 and TRBJ1-5; no definite D call. The CDR3 is made up of 13 amino acids. The V gene's germline CDR1 is LNHDA and CDR2 SQIVND (reference sequence). The V and J ends lost 0 bases and 5 bases respectively, with 5 bases between them. CDR3 in amino acids: CASSIDFDQPQHF. The CDR3 coding sequence is TGTGCCAGTAGTATAGACTTCGATCAGCCCCAGCATTTT. The complete variable domain, with remaining parts taken from reference TRBV19 and TRBJ1-5, reads DGGITQSPKYLFRKEGQNVTLSCEQNLNHDAMYWYRQDPGQGLRLIYYSQIVNDFQKGDIAEGYSVSREKKESFPLTVTSAQKNPTAFYLCASSIDFDQPQHFGDGTRLSIL.

The V call is TRBV10-3, the J call TRBJ1-1; 10 positions match TRBD1. V lost 10 bases, J lost 3 bases, and 5 bases stayed unmatched. CDR3 length: 13 residues. CDR1 is ENHRY and CDR2 is SYGVKD in the germline V gene. The CDR3 here is CATEDRGYTEAFF. For the CDR3, the DNA is TGTGCCACCGAGGACAGGGGGTACACTGAAGCTTTCTTT.

The rearrangement joins TRBV18 to TRBJ2-5; 8 bases map to TRBD1. V lost 4 bases to trimming and J lost 5 bases; unmatched junction nucleotides: 6. The CDR3 consists of 14 residues. Germline-derived CDR1 and CDR2 are KGHSH and LQKENI. In DNA form, the CDR3 reads TGTGCCAGCTCACTGGACAGGGCGGGGGAGACCCAGTACTTC. Protein sequence: CASSLDRAGETQYF.

The V call is TRBV19, the J call TRBJ1-5; 8 bases match TRBD1. Unmatched junction bases numbered 4, after V lost 2 bases and J lost 4 bases. This CDR3 is 15 amino acids long. Germline values: CDR1 LNHDA, CDR2 SQIVND (reference sequence). For the CDR3, the DNA is TGTGCCAGTAGTATACAGGGGGCGAGTAATCAGCCCCAGCATTTT. It specifies CASSIQGASNQPQHF.

The chain joins TRBV30 to TRBJ2-4, with no clear D. The CDR3 length is 13 residues. Deletions cut 2 bases from V and 0 bases from J, with 5 bases between. Looked up from germline, CDR1 is GTSNPN and CDR2 is SVGIG (reference sequence). The CDR3: CAWSSLAKNIQYF. CDR3 DNA sequence: TGTGCCTGGAGTTCCCTAGCCAAAAACATTCAGTACTTC.

The chain carries TRBV7-3 and TRBJ2-7; D perhaps matches TRBD1 (7 bases). CDR3 length equals 12 residues. V was shortened by 5 bases and J by 6 bases, with 11 bases between the two germline ends. Germline CDR1 and CDR2: SGHTA and FQGTGA. CDR3 region: CASSAQGGEQYF. CDR3 nucleotide sequence: TGTGCCAGCAGCGCGCAGGGGGGCGAGCAGTACTTC.